This T cell receptor (beta chain) was obtained from a study of shared clonotypes between healthy human individuals. This clone appeared a single time. V trimming: 9 bases; J trimming: 1 base; junction bases outside the gene matches: 7. Germline V gene data show CDR1 as SGHRS and CDR2 as YFSETQ. The CDR3 sequence is 15 residues long. Sequencing used immunoSEQ multiplex PCR; TCRdb keeps in-frame clones, though not all of them. The sample carries millions of clones, approximately 92% recorded once. The sequencing sample was made of naive CD4+ T cells sorted from blood. Subset defined: CD45RA+ positively selected. The chain employs TRBV5-1 and TRBJ2-3; the match to TRBD2 covers 11 bases. This TCR was recovered from a man aged 18 to 30 in good health. CDR3 residues: CATARGLAGTDTQYF. The CDR3 DNA reads as TGCGCCACCGCGAGGGGACTAGCGGGCACAGATACGCAGTATTTT.